One sample yielded the 8 T cell receptor beta chains listed below, sequenced in a study of shared clonotypes between healthy human individuals. Positive CCR7 selection of CD45RO-negative cells yielded the naive CD8 cells, and terminally differentiated effector memory CD45RA+ cells were excluded. Generated by immunoSEQ multiplex PCR, the TCRdb table keeps only in-frame clones and is missing some. This table holds fewer than 700,000 clones, about 95% found once. The sequencing input was naive CD8+ T cells sorted from blood. Receptor source: a woman aged 25 to 45 in good health.

The J gene is TRBJ1-1, the V gene TRBV27; 7 nucleotides align to TRBD1. Germline assignment: CDR1 MNHEY and CDR2 SMNVEV (reference sequence). This CDR3 is 18 amino acids long. Trimming cost V 5 bases and J 3 bases; bases outside gene matches: 18. The CDR3 region is CASSRPPVRRGGDTEAFF. Here the CDR3 DNA reads TGTGCCAGCAGTCGACCACCGGTCAGACGAGGGGGCGACACTGAAGCTTTCTTT.

The chain recombines TRBV7-9 with TRBJ1-2, with 10 bases matching TRBD1. The CDR3 consists of 17 residues. Germline values: CDR1 SEHNR, CDR2 FQNEAQ (reference sequence). The V segment lost 5 bases and the J segment 0 bases; nucleotides outside the gene matches: 9. The DNA for the CDR3 is TGTGCCAGCAGCCCGGGGACAGGGGCCCCTTCTAACTATGGCTACACCTTC. This codes for CASSPGTGAPSNYGYTF.

The rearrangement joins TRBV15 to TRBJ1-1, with D possibly being TRBD1 (6 bases). Looked up from germline, CDR1 is LNHNV and CDR2 is YYDKDF (reference sequence). Deletions cut 1 base from V and 1 base from J, with 13 bases between. The CDR3 spans 16 residues. DNA for the CDR3: TGTGCCACCAGCAGAGCCAGACAGGCTTCGAACACTGAAGCTTTCTTT. This encodes CATSRARQASNTEAFF. Complete variable domain (other parts from reference TRBV15 and TRBJ1-1): DAMVIQNPRYQVTQFGKPVTLSCSQTLNHNVMYWYQQKSSQAPKLLFHYYDKDFNNEADTPDNFQSRRPNTSFCFLDIRSPGLGDTAMYLCATSRARQASNTEAFFGQGTRLTVV.

The rearrangement links TRBV5-8 to TRBJ2-7; D is unclear. Trimming shortened V by 2 bases and J by 5 bases, and 5 bases separated the two germline ends. Germline CDR1 is SGHTS and CDR2 is YDEGEE. The CDR3 is 11 residues long. This CDR3 reads CASSLHHEQYF. For the CDR3, the DNA is TGTGCCAGCAGCTTACATCACGAGCAGTACTTC.

The V call is TRBV30, the J call TRBJ2-7; 7 nucleotides line up with TRBD2. V gave up 1 base and J gave up 5 bases; unmatched junction bases: 11. Germline CDR1 reads GTSNPN; CDR2 reads SVGIG (reference sequence). The CDR3 is 15 amino acids. The CDR3 loop reads CAWSGPSGGSNEQYF. DNA of the CDR3: TGTGCCTGGAGTGGGCCCTCGGGGGGATCTAACGAGCAGTACTTC.

This chain links TRBV27 with TRBJ2-3, with a tentative D call TRBD2 (5 bases). Germline CDR1 is MNHEY and CDR2 is SMNVEV (reference sequence). V lost 5 bases and J lost 0, with 9 bases in between. This CDR3 is built from 14 residues. CDR3 sequence: CASSLIASTDTQYF. The DNA of the CDR3 is TGTGCCAGCAGTCTTATAGCGAGCACAGATACGCAGTATTTT.

Turning to this clone: The sample has other DNA sequences that encode this CDR3 too. J is TRBJ2-1 and V is TRBV9; D assignment may be TRBD1 or TRBD2 (5 bases each). Trimming took off 2 bases at V and 9 bases at J, with 6 bases between the two ends. The CDR3 consists of 11 residues. The germline V gene encodes CDR1 SGDLS and CDR2 YYNGEE. CDR3 sequence (DNA): TGTGCCAGCAGCGTTGGGGGTGAGCAGTTCTTC. It yields the protein CASSVGGEQFF.

The chain is built from TRBV6-6 and TRBJ2-3; D not certain. The CDR3 has 15 amino acids. Trimming removed 3 bases at V and 0 bases at J, with 10 bases between. CDR1 and CDR2 (germline): MNHNY, SVGAGI (reference sequence). Written as DNA, the CDR3 is TGTGCCAGCAGTTATCTGAGCACTAGCACAGATACGCAGTATTTT. It codes for CASSYLSTSTDTQYF.